This entry is about one TCR beta chain. The antigen remains undetermined. Some clones are missing from TCRdb's copy, which holds only in-frame ones; the method was immunoSEQ multiplex PCR. The sample has tens of thousands of clones; 75% to 95% are singletons. This sample was included in a study of T cell responses to AZD1222 COVID-19 vaccine. The study, taken as a whole, reports: Sampling captured repertoires only after the peak T cell response.

This sequence was found in an adult who received the MenACWY meningococcal vaccine as a control. The sequencing here drew on peripheral blood, taken 28 days after the second dose of the MenACWY control vaccine.

CDR3 DNA: TGTGCCAGCAGCTTGGGACAGCTCAATCAGCCCCAGCATTTT. This translates into CASSLGQLNQPQHF. The chain couples TRBV5-5 to TRBJ1-5, with D possibly being TRBD1 (5 bases). From germline, CDR1 is SGHKS and CDR2 YYEKEE (reference sequence). The CDR3 loop spans 14 amino acids. V lost 0 bases and J lost 3, with 7 bases in between.